This T cell receptor beta chain was found in a study of blood T cell repertoires in COVID-19. Study background: Samples representing acute and convalescent COVID-19 were sourced from the United States, Italy and Spain. In each case, the material was cDNA or gDNA derived from T cells, B-cell-depleted T cells, or PBMCs.

In the source study's methods: Estimates of nucleated cell counts were drawn from the amplification of reference gene primers. Assay used: immunoSEQ multiplex PCR; TCRdb lists only in-frame clones, some missing. The V and J calls and clone size are taken from that table; D and trimming were inferred from the DNA. The table shows some 44,000 clones, with about 90% occurring only once. Unmatched junction bases numbered 4, after V lost 5 bases and J lost 0 bases. Germline CDR1 reads MNHEY; CDR2 reads SVGAGI. This CDR3 contains 15 residues. The receptor's source is a middle-aged man with active COVID-19. The chain uses TRBV6-5 and TRBJ1-5; 7 bases line up with TRBD1. Source material: peripheral blood. The CDR3 DNA sequence: TGTGCCAGCAGTACAGGGGTGGGTAGCAATCAGCCCCAGCATTTT. It translates to CASSTGVGSNQPQHF.